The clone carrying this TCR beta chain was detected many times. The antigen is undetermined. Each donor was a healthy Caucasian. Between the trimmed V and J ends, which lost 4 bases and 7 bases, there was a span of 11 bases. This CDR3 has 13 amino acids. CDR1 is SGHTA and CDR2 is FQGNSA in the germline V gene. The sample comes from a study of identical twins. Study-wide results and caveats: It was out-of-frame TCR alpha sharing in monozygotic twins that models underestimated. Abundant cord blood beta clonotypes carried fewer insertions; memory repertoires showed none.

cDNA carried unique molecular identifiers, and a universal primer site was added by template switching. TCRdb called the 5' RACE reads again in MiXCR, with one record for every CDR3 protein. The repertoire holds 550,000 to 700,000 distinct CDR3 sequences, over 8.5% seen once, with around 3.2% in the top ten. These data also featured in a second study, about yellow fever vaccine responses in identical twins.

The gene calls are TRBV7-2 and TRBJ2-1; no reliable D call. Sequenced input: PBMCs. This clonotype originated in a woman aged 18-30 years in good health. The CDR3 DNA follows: TGTGCCAGCAGCTGGCCGGGCGCTAATGAGCAGTTCTTC. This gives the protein CASSWPGANEQFF.